These 13 T cell receptor beta chains were all obtained from the same sample, sequenced in a study of T cell clonality in common variable immunodeficiency. Here immunoSEQ multiplex PCR was the method, and the copy in TCRdb shows in-frame clones only, minus some. Reported are roughly 32,000 clones, none seen only once; the ten largest carry about 26%. Notes on the study in general: In common variable immunodeficiency, TCR beta chains reportedly carried fewer deletions and N-nucleotide insertions.

For these receptors, no antigen is known. Sequencing was carried out using peripheral blood mononuclear cells. The receptors originated from a human donor with common variable immunodeficiency.

Of note for this clone: Read sequence stops 3 residues before the CDR3 end, and the germline J gene provides the missing end. The chain joins TRBV18 to TRBJ2-7, with a possible D match to TRBD2 (7 bases). The CDR3 is 15 residues long. V lost 3 bases and J 3 bases, leaving 15 bases between the germline ends. Per germline, CDR1 KGHSH and CDR2 LQKENI. The CDR3 DNA, read in part, is TGTGCCAGCTCACCTTCGGGGAGGGGGGGCTACGAG. As protein: CASSPSGRGGYE. The entire CDR3 reads CASSPSGRGGYEQYF. Full variable domain (outside the CDR3, taken from reference TRBV18 and TRBJ2-7): NAGVMQNPRHLVRRRGQEARLRCSPMKGHSHVYWYRQLPEEGLKFMVYLQKENIIDESGMPKERFSAEFPKEGPSILRIQQVVRGDSAAYFCASSPSGRGGYEQYFGPGTRLTVT.

With regard to this clone: The read falls 3 residues short of the CDR3 end, and the missing part is taken from the germline J gene. The gene calls are TRBV7-2 and TRBJ2-5; the D is unclear. CDR3 length: 13 amino acids. V lost 5 bases and J 5 bases, leaving 12 bases between the germline ends. In germline, CDR1 is SGHTA, CDR2 FQGNSA. The CDR3 is CASSPSPLETQYF. The sequenced part of the CDR3 DNA is TGTGCCAGCAGCCCCTCTCCCCTGGAGACC. The whole variable domain, remainder taken from reference TRBV7-2 and TRBJ2-5, is GAGVSQSPSNKVTEKGKDVELRCDPISGHTALYWYRQSLGQGLEFLIYFQGNSAPDKSGLPSDRFSAERTGGSVSTLTIQRTQQEDSAVYLCASSPSPLETQYFGPGTRLLVL.

The table lists this clone with many counts. Sequencing ends 3 residues short of the CDR3 end; the germline J gene provides the rest. This rearrangement joins TRBV7-9 to TRBJ2-7; TRBD1 matches 8 bases. This CDR3 spans 12 amino acids. The junction had 1 base not matched to a gene; V was cut back by 3 bases and J by 6 bases. Per the germline V gene, CDR1 is SEHNR and CDR2 is FQNEAQ (reference sequence). CDR3 DNA (partial): TGTGCCAGCAGCTTGACAGGGGTCGAG. This translates into CASSLTGVE. The full-length CDR3 reads as CASSLTGVEQYF.

This clone was detected many times. Sequencing ends 3 residues short of the CDR3 end; the germline J gene provides the rest. The identical CDR3 is also encoded by other nucleotide sequences in the sample. The V gene is TRBV28, the J gene TRBJ2-3; D is perhaps TRBD1 (5 bases). This CDR3 spans 13 amino acids. Germline assignment: CDR1 MDHEN and CDR2 SYDVKM. V lost 5 bases and J lost 4, with 10 bases in between. The CDR3: CASSRTGSDTQYF. The DNA read from the CDR3 is TGTGCCAGCAGTCGAACAGGATCAGATACG. Together with reference TRBV28 and TRBJ2-3, the CDR3 gives the full variable domain: DVKVTQSSRYLVKRTGEKVFLECVQDMDHENMFWYRQDPGLGLRLIYFSYDVKMKEKGDIPEGYSVSREKKERFSLILESASTNQTSMYLCASSRTGSDTQYFGPGTRLTVL.

Note on this clone: The read ends 3 residues early relative to the CDR3; the germline J gene fills the gap. This chain joins TRBV5-6 and TRBJ2-3, with a weak D call TRBD2 (5 bases). CDR1 and CDR2 (germline): SGHDT, YYEEEE. This CDR3 spans 15 amino acids. Trimming cost V 4 bases and J 4 bases, with 16 bases left between them. The chain's CDR3 is CASSRQLELPDTQYF. The CDR3 DNA, read in part, is TGTGCCAGCAGCCGTCAACTAGAGCTCCCAGATACG. Complete variable domain (other parts from reference TRBV5-6 and TRBJ2-3): DAGVTQSPTHLIKTRGQQVTLRCSPKSGHDTVSWYQQALGQGPQFIFQYYEEEERQRGNFPDRFSGHQFPNYSSELNVNALLLGDSALYLCASSRQLELPDTQYFGPGTRLTVL.

In the case of this clone: The read ends 3 residues before the CDR3 terminus; that terminus is restored from the germline J gene. The chain has TRBV6-2 or TRBV6-3 and TRBJ2-1, with 8 nucleotides matching TRBD2. V lost 5 bases and J lost 5; bases outside the gene matches: 14. Looked up from germline, CDR1 is MNHEY and CDR2 is SVGEGT. The CDR3 is 17 amino acids. CDR3 DNA (partial): TGTGCCAGCAGTCCCCCCATCCGAGCGGGAGAAAACAATGAG. Protein sequence: CASSPPIRAGENNE. The full CDR3 protein reads CASSPPIRAGENNEQFF.

On this clone itself: The CDR3 end is not reached by the read, which stops 3 residues before it; the germline J gene fills it in. V usage is TRBV20-1 and J usage is TRBJ1-6; D not certain. This CDR3 has 15 residues. Trimming removed 6 bases at V and 7 bases at J, with 19 bases between. Germline loops: CDR1 DFQATT, CDR2 SNEGSKA (reference sequence). CDR3 in amino acids: CSALKTGVGNSPLHF. The DNA read from the CDR3 is TGCAGTGCCCTCAAGACCGGGGTTGGGAATTCACCC.

Many counts were recorded for this clone. The CDR3 goes on 3 residues after the read ends, and that part is filled in from the germline J gene. The chain links TRBV7-2 to TRBJ2-7; perhaps TRBD2 as D (6 bases). This CDR3 has 13 amino acids. With 5 bases removed from V and 3 bases from J, the gap between germline ends came to 11 bases. Germline V CDR1 and CDR2: SGHTA, FQGNSA. CDR3 loop: CASSPAGFYEQYF. The sequenced part of the CDR3 DNA is TGTGCCAGCAGCCCAGCGGGCTTCTACGAG.

The sample holds many counts of this clone. The read ends 3 residues early relative to the CDR3; the germline J gene fills the gap. The chain couples TRBV7-3 to TRBJ2-2; TRBD2 aligns across 8 bases. The CDR3 extends over 16 amino acids. Per germline, CDR1 SGHTA and CDR2 FQGTGA. J lost 3 bases, V lost 5 bases, and 8 bases had no gene match. The DNA read from the CDR3 is TGTGCCAGCAGCCCGACCGGGACTAGTGACACCGGGGAG. Its protein product is CASSPTGTSDTGE. The full CDR3 is CASSPTGTSDTGELFF.

There are a few counts of this clone. The CDR3 end is not reached by the read, which stops 3 residues before it; the germline J gene fills it in. The V and J genes are TRBV20-1 and TRBJ1-4, with 7 bases that match TRBD1. Germline V gene sequence: CDR1 DFQATT, CDR2 SNEGSKA (reference sequence). The V segment lost 1 base and the J segment 3 bases; nucleotides outside the gene matches: 11. The CDR3 covers 17 residues. The CDR3 bases that were read are TGCAGTGCTAGAGGAAGGAAACTCGGGACAGCTAATGAAAAA. It is translated as CSARGRKLGTANEK. The full CDR3 sequence reads CSARGRKLGTANEKLFF.

This clone was seen at least ten times. The CDR3 extends 3 residues past the end of the read, so its final part is completed from the germline J gene. The chain couples TRBV10-1 to TRBJ2-7, with 7 bases identical to TRBD2. This CDR3 region has 14 residues. The V and J ends lost 3 bases and 3 bases, in that order; junction bases with no gene match: 5. Germline V gives CDR1 WNHNN, CDR2 SYGVQD (reference sequence). CDR3 DNA, as far as it was read: TGCGCCAGCAGTGAATCTAGCGGAAGCTACGAG. Encoded protein: CASSESSGSYE. The entire CDR3 protein reads CASSESSGSYEQYF.

On this clone: The read finishes 3 residues shy of the CDR3 end, and the germline J gene is used to complete it. The chain employs TRBV7-2 and TRBJ2-6; possibly TRBD2 for D (6 bases). This CDR3 has 18 residues. Looked up from germline, CDR1 is SGHTA and CDR2 is FQGNSA. Trimming removed 0 bases at V and 0 bases at J, with 12 bases between. The CDR3 sequence is CASSLARGSVSGANVLTF. CDR3 DNA, as far as it was read: TGTGCCAGCAGCTTAGCGCGGGGCAGCGTCTCTGGGGCCAACGTC.

About this clone: The CDR3 is cut off 3 residues early in the read; its end comes from the germline J gene. The chain uses TRBV5-6 and TRBJ2-1, with 7 positions matching TRBD2. CDR1 and CDR2 (germline): SGHDT, YYEEEE. CDR3 length: 13 residues. V gave up 4 bases and J gave up 9 bases; unmatched junction bases: 7. CDR3 DNA (partial): TGTGCCAGCAGCCATGGACTAGTTGGTGAG. It specifies CASSHGLVGE. The full-length CDR3 reads as CASSHGLVGEQFF.